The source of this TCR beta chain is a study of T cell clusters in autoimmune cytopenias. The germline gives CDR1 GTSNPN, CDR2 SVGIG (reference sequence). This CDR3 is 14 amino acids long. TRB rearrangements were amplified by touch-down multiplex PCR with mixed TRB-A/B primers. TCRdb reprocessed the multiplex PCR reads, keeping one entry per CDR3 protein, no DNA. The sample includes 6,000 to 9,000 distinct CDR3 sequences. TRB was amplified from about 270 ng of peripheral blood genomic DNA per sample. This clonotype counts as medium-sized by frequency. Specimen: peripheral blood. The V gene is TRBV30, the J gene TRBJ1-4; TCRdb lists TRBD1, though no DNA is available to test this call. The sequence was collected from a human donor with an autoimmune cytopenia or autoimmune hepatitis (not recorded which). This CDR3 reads CAWSGTGPYEKLFF.